What follows describes a single TCR beta chain. Its antigen is not identified. This entry belongs to a study of OX40 agonist ivuxolimab in advanced cancers. About the study: The dose-escalation cohort was about 87% male, with a mean age of 60 years, ranging about 23 to 90.

The protocol was immunoSEQ multiplex PCR, while the TCRdb copy is restricted to in-frame clones and leaves out a portion. The sample shows about 35,000 clones, 65% to 75% of them seen only once. Blood samples were obtained at baseline, cycle 4 day 1, and cycle 7 day 1. The study's findings and limits: More expanded clones were seen, on average, in CD8+ T cells than in CD4+.

This CDR3 has 16 amino acids. The clonotype comes from an adult with an advanced solid tumor such as melanoma, head and neck, liver or kidney cancer. The source was CD4+ or CD8+ T cells sorted from blood, collected in a trial of the OX40 agonist ivuxolimab. The chain has TRBV21-1 and TRBJ2-7; the DNA was not used to check the table's D call, TRBD2. TRBV21-1 is a documented pseudogene. The CDR3 DNA sequence: TGTGCCAGCAGCAATAGACTAGCGGGCAAGGGTTACGAGCAGTACGTC. Translating gives CASSNRLAGKGYEQYV.